The 9 T cell receptor beta chains below all came from one sample that was sequenced in a study of immune evolution from preneoplasia to lung adenocarcinoma. Clones were sequenced by immunoSEQ multiplex PCR, and TCRdb holds only the in-frame ones, with some missing. In the table there are approximately 3,000 clones, roughly 50% of which are singletons. Sequencing used FFPE normal lung tissue adjacent to the tumor. Source of these receptors: a person aged 45-65 years with lung adenocarcinoma.

This chain connects TRBV29-1 to TRBJ2-1; D remains ambiguous. This CDR3 is 14 amino acids long. The V gene lost 7 bases and the J gene lost 0 bases, with 13 bases spanning the gap. CDR1 SQVTM and CDR2 ANQGSEA come from the germline V gene. This CDR3 is CSAFERDSYNEQFF. Here the CDR3 DNA reads TGCAGCGCATTTGAGCGAGACTCCTACAATGAGCAGTTCTTC.

The rearrangement links TRBV18 to TRBJ2-7, with D perhaps matching TRBD1 or TRBD2 (5 bases each). This CDR3 has 15 residues. Germline V lookup: CDR1 KGHSH, CDR2 LQKENI. The V gene lost 1 base and the J gene lost 0 bases, with 10 bases spanning the gap. CDR3 coding DNA: TGTGCCAGCTCACCACGAGGGGCTACCTCCTACGAGCAGTACTTC. It is translated as CASSPRGATSYEQYF. Drawing the rest from reference TRBV18 and TRBJ2-7, the complete variable domain is NAGVMQNPRHLVRRRGQEARLRCSPMKGHSHVYWYRQLPEEGLKFMVYLQKENIIDESGMPKERFSAEFPKEGPSILRIQQVVRGDSAAYFCASSPRGATSYEQYFGPGTRLTVT.

The chain links TRBV9 to TRBJ2-1; 8 nucleotides match TRBD2. CDR1 and CDR2 (germline): SGDLS, YYNGEE. The CDR3 loop spans 16 amino acids. Unmatched junction bases numbered 10, after V lost 4 bases and J lost 4 bases. The CDR3 DNA follows: TGTGCCAGCAGCCCAGGGAGCGGGAGCCGTTACAATGAGCAGTTCTTC. It is translated as CASSPGSGSRYNEQFF.

V gene TRBV28 combines with J gene TRBJ2-3; D possibly corresponds to TRBD1 (6 bases). V was shortened by 6 bases and J by 2 bases, with 9 bases between the two germline ends. The CDR3 has 13 residues. Germline V CDR1 and CDR2: MDHEN, SYDVKM. CDR3 DNA: TGTGCCAGCAGCTACAGGGTCACAGATACGCAGTATTTT. This gives the protein CASSYRVTDTQYF.

This clone was seen more than once but under ten times. The chain employs TRBV7-3 and TRBJ1-1, with 8 bases aligning to TRBD1. The CDR3 is 18 residues long. V was clipped by 3 bases and J by 5 bases; unmatched bases: 17. Germline loops: CDR1 SGHTA, CDR2 FQGTGA. CDR3 amino acids: CASSLTGAGVSGYTEAFF. CDR3 coding DNA: TGTGCCAGCAGCTTGACAGGGGCAGGCGTTTCGGGGTATACTGAAGCTTTCTTT.

The genes are TRBV5-8 and TRBJ1-1; tentatively, D is TRBD1 (5 bases). The CDR3 has 14 residues. From germline, CDR1 is SGHTS and CDR2 YDEGEE. V shed 2 bases and J shed 1 base, with 9 bases lying between them. CDR3: CASSFGGANTEAFF. CDR3 sequence (DNA): TGTGCCAGCAGCTTTGGGGGAGCGAACACTGAAGCTTTCTTT.

This chain connects TRBV20-1 to TRBJ2-1; no clear D. The CDR3 is made up of 11 amino acids. V shed 2 bases and J shed 5 bases, with 4 bases lying between them. From germline, CDR1 is DFQATT and CDR2 SNEGSKA (reference sequence). For the CDR3, the DNA is TGCAGTGCTAGACAGGACAATGAGCAGTTCTTC. Translation: CSARQDNEQFF.

This chain links TRBV9 with TRBJ2-3; TRBD2 matches at 11 bases. This CDR3 is 15 amino acids long. CDR1 is SGDLS, CDR2 YYNGEE, per germline. V was pared by 3 bases and J by 5 bases, with 5 bases of the junction left unmatched. The CDR3 coding sequence is TGTGCCAGCAGCGGTAGCGGGGGGGCCGAAGATACGCAGTATTTT. Protein sequence: CASSGSGGAEDTQYF.

Only a few counts were recorded for this clone. J is TRBJ2-2 and V is TRBV4-1, with TRBD1 matching over 8 bases. Per the germline V gene, CDR1 is MGHRA and CDR2 is YSYEKL. This CDR3 is 21 amino acids long. V gave up 0 bases and J gave up 6 bases; unmatched junction bases: 21. The CDR3 sequence: CASSQDSRRGRFGRIPGELFF. For the CDR3, the DNA is TGCGCCAGCAGCCAAGATAGTCGCAGGGGGCGCTTTGGACGAATCCCCGGGGAGCTGTTTTTT.